This is a list of T cell receptor beta chains from one sample in a study of shared clonotypes between healthy human individuals. The method was immunoSEQ multiplex PCR; TCRdb's version includes in-frame clones alone and lacks a portion of them. The sample has about 590,000 clones, less than 97% seen once. Sequencing input: naive CD8+ T cells sorted from blood. These receptors all stem from a woman aged 25 to 39 in good health. CDR3s include the opening cysteine and the closing phenylalanine or tryptophan. Fields, in order: D gene, V gene, J gene, clone size, CDR3 protein, CDR3 DNA. D genes are given only for firm matches. Clone size is stated in some rows and not others, as once, few, many or a class when expanded.

d_call: NA
v_call: TRBV7-9
j_call: TRBJ2-3
clone_size: NA
cdr3_aa: CASSLANREPTDTQYF
cdr3_nt: TGTGCCAGCAGCTTAGCGAACAGGGAGCCCACAGATACGCAGTATTTT

d_call: NA
v_call: TRBV11-2
j_call: TRBJ2-7
clone_size: once
cdr3_aa: CASSLEAGYEQYF
cdr3_nt: TGTGCCAGCAGCCTGGAGGCTGGCTACGAGCAGTACTTC

d_call: NA
v_call: TRBV21-1
j_call: TRBJ2-7
clone_size: NA
cdr3_aa: CASSSDRGPSYEQYF
cdr3_nt: TGTGCCAGCAGCAGCGACAGGGGGCCTTCCTACGAGCAGTACTTC

d_call: NA
v_call: TRBV28
j_call: TRBJ2-1
clone_size: once
cdr3_aa: CASTQSPSRAHEQFF
cdr3_nt: TGTGCCAGCACCCAAAGCCCCTCAAGGGCCCATGAGCAGTTCTTC

d_call: TRBD2
v_call: TRBV28
j_call: TRBJ2-7
clone_size: NA
cdr3_aa: CASSLRAGAYEQYF
cdr3_nt: TGTGCCAGCAGTTTAAGGGCGGGGGCCTACGAGCAGTACTTC

d_call: TRBD2
v_call: TRBV28
j_call: TRBJ2-1
clone_size: NA
cdr3_aa: CASSPTSLPVPQFF
cdr3_nt: TGTGCCAGCAGCCCGACTAGCCTCCCTGTCCCCCAGTTCTTC

d_call: NA
v_call: TRBV15
j_call: TRBJ1-5
clone_size: NA
cdr3_aa: CATSRDKGYSNQPQHF
cdr3_nt: TGTGCCACCAGCAGAGATAAGGGTTATAGCAATCAGCCCCAGCATTTT

d_call: NA
v_call: TRBV19
j_call: TRBJ2-7
clone_size: NA
cdr3_aa: CASSPGHGSYEQYF
cdr3_nt: TGTGCCAGTAGTCCGGGACACGGTTCCTACGAGCAGTACTTC

d_call: NA
v_call: TRBV28
j_call: TRBJ1-5
clone_size: NA
cdr3_aa: CASSPAGFGQPQHF
cdr3_nt: TGTGCCAGCAGTCCCGCGGGGTTCGGTCAGCCCCAGCATTTT

d_call: TRBD2
v_call: TRBV25-1
j_call: TRBJ2-1
clone_size: NA
cdr3_aa: CASSGTAGLAKDEQFF
cdr3_nt: TGTGCCAGCAGTGGAACAGCGGGACTAGCTAAAGATGAGCAGTTCTTC

d_call: TRBD2
v_call: TRBV10-1
j_call: TRBJ2-2
clone_size: NA
cdr3_aa: CASPEGTSGRANTGELFF
cdr3_nt: TGCGCCAGCCCCGAGGGGACTAGCGGGAGGGCGAACACCGGGGAGCTGTTTTTT

d_call: TRBD2
v_call: TRBV6-1
j_call: TRBJ2-7
clone_size: NA
cdr3_aa: CASSEGLAGGPYEQYF
cdr3_nt: TGTGCCAGCAGTGAGGGACTAGCGGGAGGCCCCTACGAGCAGTACTTC

d_call: NA
v_call: TRBV4-1
j_call: TRBJ1-1
clone_size: NA
cdr3_aa: CASRYRVNTEAFF
cdr3_nt: TGCGCCAGCAGGTACAGAGTGAACACTGAAGCTTTCTTT

d_call: NA
v_call: TRBV4-1
j_call: TRBJ1-5
clone_size: NA
cdr3_aa: CASSQGGIGNQPQHF
cdr3_nt: TGCGCCAGCAGCCAAGGAGGGATAGGGAATCAGCCCCAGCATTTT

d_call: NA
v_call: TRBV11-2
j_call: TRBJ2-7
clone_size: NA
cdr3_aa: CASSAATGNEQYF
cdr3_nt: TGTGCCAGCAGCGCAGCTACAGGGAACGAGCAGTACTTC